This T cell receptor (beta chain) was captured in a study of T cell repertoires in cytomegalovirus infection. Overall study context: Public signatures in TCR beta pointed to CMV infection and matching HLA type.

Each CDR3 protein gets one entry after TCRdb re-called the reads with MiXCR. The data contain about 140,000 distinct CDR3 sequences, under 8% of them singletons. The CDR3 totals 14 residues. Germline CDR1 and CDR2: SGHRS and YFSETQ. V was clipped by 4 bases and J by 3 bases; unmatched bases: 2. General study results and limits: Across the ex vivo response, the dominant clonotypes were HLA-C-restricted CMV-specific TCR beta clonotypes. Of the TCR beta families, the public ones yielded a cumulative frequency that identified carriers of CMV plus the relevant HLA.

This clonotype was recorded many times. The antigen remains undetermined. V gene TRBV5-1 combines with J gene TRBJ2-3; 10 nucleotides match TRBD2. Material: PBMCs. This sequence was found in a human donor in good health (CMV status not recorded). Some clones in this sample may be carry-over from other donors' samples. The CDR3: CASSRAGGTDTQYF. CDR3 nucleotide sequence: TGCGCCAGCAGCAGAGCGGGGGGGACAGATACGCAGTATTTT.